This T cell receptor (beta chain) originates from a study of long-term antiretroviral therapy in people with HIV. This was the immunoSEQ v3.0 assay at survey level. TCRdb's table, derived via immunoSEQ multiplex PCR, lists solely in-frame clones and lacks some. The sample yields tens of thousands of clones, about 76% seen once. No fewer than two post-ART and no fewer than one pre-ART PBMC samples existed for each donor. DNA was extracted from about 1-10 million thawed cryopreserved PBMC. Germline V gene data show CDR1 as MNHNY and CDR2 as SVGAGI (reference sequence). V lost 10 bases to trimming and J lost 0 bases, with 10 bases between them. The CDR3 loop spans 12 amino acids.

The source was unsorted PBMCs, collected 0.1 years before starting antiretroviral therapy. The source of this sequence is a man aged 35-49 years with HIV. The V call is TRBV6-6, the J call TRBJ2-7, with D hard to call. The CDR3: CATLQYSYEQYF. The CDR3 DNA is TGTGCCACGCTACAGTACTCCTACGAGCAGTACTTC.